This passage covers 24 T cell receptor beta chains from one sample sequenced in a study of cytomegalovirus exposure and HLA in healthy donors. Researchers ran the PCR with 60 Vbeta and 13 Jbeta primers. Produced via immunoSEQ multiplex PCR; TCRdb's table is partial and in-frame only. Of around 210,000 clones listed, about 80% are singletons. The sequenced sample consisted of PBMCs. Every receptor here comes from a woman in her 30s in good health and CMV-seronegative.

The chain links TRBV29-1 to TRBJ2-2; D may be TRBD1 (5 bases). Germline values: CDR1 SQVTM, CDR2 ANQGSEA. Between the trimmed V and J ends, which lost 4 bases and 0 bases, there was a span of 12 bases. The CDR3 has 15 amino acids. CDR3 bases: TGCAGCGTTGTATGGGGCTACCCGAACACCGGGGAGCTGTTTTTT. As protein: CSVVWGYPNTGELFF.

This chain joins TRBV9 and TRBJ1-6, with unresolved D. The V and J ends lost 5 bases and 0 bases respectively, with 9 bases between them. The CDR3 consists of 15 residues. Per germline, CDR1 SGDLS and CDR2 YYNGEE. The CDR3 sequence is CASSGERSYNSPLHF. The CDR3 nucleotides are TGTGCCAGCAGTGGTGAGCGCTCCTATAATTCACCCCTCCACTTT.

V usage is TRBV9 and J usage is TRBJ1-2, with D possibly TRBD1 on 6 matching bases. Germline V gives CDR1 SGDLS, CDR2 YYNGEE. This CDR3 spans 14 amino acids. V was clipped by 3 bases and J by 2 bases, with 11 bases between them. Written as DNA, the CDR3 is TGTGCCAGCAGCGCCGCGGGGGCGAACTATGGCTACACCTTC. Protein product: CASSAAGANYGYTF.

This chain links TRBV7-3 with TRBJ2-5; 7 positions match TRBD2. Germline trimming cut 1 base from V and 3 bases from J; bases unmatched to any gene: 8. The V gene's germline CDR1 is SGHTA and CDR2 FQGTGA. The CDR3 runs 16 residues. The CDR3 reads CASSLRPNAGEETQYF. The CDR3 DNA follows: TGTGCCAGCAGCTTAAGACCAAATGCGGGGGAAGAGACCCAGTACTTC.

The V gene is TRBV28, the J gene TRBJ1-4; D possibly corresponds to TRBD1 (6 bases). Trimming left V 8 bases short and J 2 bases short, with 6 bases between. Germline V gives CDR1 MDHEN, CDR2 SYDVKM. This CDR3 has 12 residues. The CDR3 DNA reads TGTGCCAGCCAGGGGACTAATGAAAAACTGTTTTTT. Amino acids: CASQGTNEKLFF.

This clone was seen more than once but under ten times. The same CDR3 also results from other DNA sequences found in this sample. The V gene is TRBV5-1, the J gene TRBJ2-5; tentatively, D is TRBD2 (6 bases). Deletions cut 4 bases from V and 4 bases from J, with 11 bases between. This CDR3 comprises 13 residues. Germline assignment: CDR1 SGHRS and CDR2 YFSETQ. In DNA, the CDR3 is TGCGCCAGCAGCGGGGCGGGGAGAGAGACCCAGTACTTC. Its translation: CASSGAGRETQYF.

The chain combines TRBV6-5 with TRBJ2-5; TRBD2 matches 9 bases. Germline CDR1 reads MNHEY; CDR2 reads SVGAGI. Trimming took 0 bases from V and 5 from J; bases not matched to a gene: 4. This CDR3 is 15 amino acids long. The CDR3 loop is CASSYSSGSPETQYF. Here the CDR3 DNA reads TGTGCCAGCAGTTACTCTAGCGGGAGTCCGGAGACCCAGTACTTC.

This clone was counted once. The J gene is TRBJ1-1, the V gene TRBV19; D possibly corresponds to TRBD1 (5 bases). The CDR3 spans 14 residues. The germline V gene encodes CDR1 LNHDA and CDR2 SQIVND (reference sequence). Trimming cost V 3 bases and J 3 bases, with 11 bases left between them. CDR3 sequence: CASSMRGGYTEAFF. The CDR3 bases are TGTGCCAGTAGTATGCGGGGGGGATACACTGAAGCTTTCTTT.

V and J are TRBV30 and TRBJ2-1; the D is unclear. The V gene's germline CDR1 is GTSNPN and CDR2 SVGIG (reference sequence). Deletions cut 0 bases from V and 0 bases from J, with 9 bases between. The CDR3 sequence is 15 residues long. The CDR3 DNA reads TGTGCCTGGAGTGTTGATAGTAGCTCCTACAATGAGCAGTTCTTC. Its protein product is CAWSVDSSSYNEQFF.

This rearrangement joins TRBV29-1 to TRBJ1-2, with D uncertain. The V end lost 5 bases, the J end lost 2 bases, and 9 bases lay between the germline ends. The germline CDR1 and CDR2 sequences are SQVTM and ANQGSEA. This CDR3 region has 12 residues. The CDR3 DNA reads TGCAGCGTTTATGAGGGAAACTATGGCTACACCTTC. Its protein product is CSVYEGNYGYTF.

V is TRBV14 and J is TRBJ2-3, with D tentatively TRBD2 (5 bases). This CDR3 is built from 17 residues. V lost 6 bases to trimming and J lost 2 bases, with 21 bases between them. Germline values: CDR1 SGHDN, CDR2 FVKESK. CDR3 residues: CASSPLPSAELTDTQYF. The DNA for the CDR3 is TGTGCCAGCAGTCCTCTTCCCTCAGCGGAGCTCACAGATACGCAGTATTTT.

This chain connects TRBV6-5 to TRBJ2-5; weak D call: TRBD1 (6 bases). The ends were cut back, 6 bases at V and 11 bases at J, with 16 bases in the middle. Germline values: CDR1 MNHEY, CDR2 SVGAGI. There are 12 residues in the CDR3. CDR3 nucleotide sequence: TGTGCCAGCAGACCTGACTGGGGGCAGCAGTACTTC. Protein product: CASRPDWGQQYF.

This clone appeared once. This chain joins TRBV5-5 and TRBJ2-7, with 9 bases lining up with TRBD2. This CDR3 has 16 residues. The germline V gene has CDR1 SGHKS and CDR2 YYEKEE (reference sequence). Germline trimming cut 4 bases from V and 2 bases from J; bases unmatched to any gene: 10. CDR3 in DNA: TGTGCCAGCAGCCCCTCCGGGGCGGGAGGGCCCTACGAGCAGTACTTC. As protein: CASSPSGAGGPYEQYF.

The rearrangement uses TRBV4-1 and TRBJ1-5, with a weak D call TRBD1 (6 bases). The germline V gene has CDR1 MGHRA and CDR2 YSYEKL. V lost 0 bases, J lost 6 bases, and 15 bases lay in between. The CDR3 covers 16 residues. The CDR3 nucleotides read TGCGCCAGCAGCCAAGATCATAGGGGGTGGAGTCAGCCCCAGCATTTT. Its protein product is CASSQDHRGWSQPQHF.

The table lists this clone with a count of one. The chain is built from TRBV5-6 and TRBJ1-1; tentatively, D is TRBD1 (6 bases). CDR1 and CDR2 (germline): SGHDT, YYEEEE. V lost 3 bases to trimming and J lost 0 bases, with 12 bases between them. The CDR3 has 15 amino acids. The CDR3 loop is CASSSEGEMNTEAFF. The CDR3 DNA is TGTGCCAGCAGCTCAGAGGGGGAGATGAACACTGAAGCTTTCTTT.

The rearrangement uses TRBV5-6 and TRBJ2-1, with D possibly being TRBD1 (6 bases). V was clipped by 0 bases and J by 4 bases, with 11 bases between them. The CDR3 totals 15 residues. CDR1 is SGHDT and CDR2 is YYEEEE in the germline V gene. The CDR3 DNA reads TGTGCCAGCAGCTTGGCAGGGGTACCGTACAATGAGCAGTTCTTC. It translates to CASSLAGVPYNEQFF.

This clone was recorded only once. The rearrangement uses TRBV18 and TRBJ2-1; the match to TRBD2 covers 13 bases. CDR1 KGHSH and CDR2 LQKENI come from the germline V gene. V lost 3 bases, J lost 7 bases, and 9 bases stayed unmatched. The CDR3 totals 17 residues. The CDR3 here is CASSPELTSGGVNEQFF. The CDR3 DNA follows: TGTGCCAGCTCACCCGAACTTACTAGCGGGGGGGTGAATGAGCAGTTCTTC.

The chain links TRBV28 to TRBJ1-5; 8 nucleotides align to TRBD1. CDR1 MDHEN and CDR2 SYDVKM come from the germline V gene. This CDR3 contains 17 residues. J gave up 0 bases and V 5 bases, and 9 bases lay outside the gene matches. The CDR3, as DNA: TGTGCCAGCAGTGGCCCACAGGGGGAGTATAGCAATCAGCCCCAGCATTTT. This translates into CASSGPQGEYSNQPQHF.

The chain couples TRBV6-6 to TRBJ2-7, with TRBD2 identical over 8 bases. Trimming removed 6 bases from V and 7 bases from J; junction bases left unmatched: 8. The CDR3 is 13 amino acids. Germline-derived CDR1 and CDR2 are MNHNY and SVGAGI (reference sequence). CDR3 bases: TGTGCCAGCAGCAAGGACCTAGCGGGTGAGCAGTACTTC. Its translation is CASSKDLAGEQYF.

The genes are TRBV6-5 and TRBJ2-1, with TRBD2 matching 14 bases. V was pared by 4 bases and J by 6 bases, with 2 bases of the junction left unmatched. From germline, CDR1 is MNHEY and CDR2 SVGAGI. This CDR3 has 15 amino acids. The DNA for the CDR3 is TGTGCCAGCAGTTCGGGACTAGCGGGGGTCAATGAGCAGTTCTTC. This sequence encodes CASSSGLAGVNEQFF.

The chain has TRBV13 and TRBJ1-2, with 8 bases that match TRBD1. V gave up 1 base and J gave up 3 bases; unmatched junction bases: 7. Germline values: CDR1 PRHDT, CDR2 FYEKMQ (reference sequence). The CDR3 loop spans 16 amino acids. CDR3 DNA: TGTGCCAGCAGCTTAGTGGCAGGGGGCTTTCACTATGGCTACACCTTC. Amino acids: CASSLVAGGFHYGYTF.

For the CDR3, the DNA is TGTGCCAGCAGCTTGGGTAGCGGGGGGGCCAATGAGCAGTTCTTC. Amino acids: CASSLGSGGANEQFF. This chain links TRBV5-5 with TRBJ2-1; TRBD2 matches at 11 bases. The CDR3 covers 15 residues. Trimming took 0 bases from V and 6 from J; bases not matched to a gene: 2. The germline gives CDR1 SGHKS, CDR2 YYEKEE (reference sequence). Full variable domain (missing parts from reference TRBV5-5 and TRBJ2-1): DAGVTQSPTHLIKTRGQQVTLRCSPISGHKSVSWYQQVLGQGPQFIFQYYEKEERGRGNFPDRFSARQFPNYSSELNVNALLLGDSALYLCASSLGSGGANEQFFGPGTRLTVL.

This clone is a singleton in its sample. The chain carries TRBV7-8 and TRBJ2-7; unclear D gene. In germline, CDR1 is SGHVS, CDR2 FQNEAQ. CDR3 length: 13 amino acids. Trimming left V 1 base short and J 6 bases short, with 10 bases between. CDR3 DNA: TGTGCCAGCAGCTTAGTTAGTCTCGTCGAGCAGTACTTC. It is translated as CASSLVSLVEQYF.

J is TRBJ1-1 and V is TRBV30, with D perhaps matching TRBD1 (5 bases). CDR3 length: 15 residues. CDR1 is GTSNPN, CDR2 SVGIG, per germline (reference sequence). V lost 4 bases and J 3 bases, leaving 18 bases between the germline ends. The CDR3, as DNA: TGTGCCTGGATACCCGGCAGGGTTCCTTACACTGAAGCTTTCTTT. Translating it yields CAWIPGRVPYTEAFF.